This TCR beta chain is from a study of shared clonotypes between healthy human individuals. Study background: Sampling drew on donors who were a couple of women and a few men aged 18 to 49. Findings and caveats of the study: The sole specimen, blood, was sampled, and tissue repertoires likely differ.

About this clone: Its antigen is unidentified.

As defined, naive CD8 cells were CD45RO-negative and positively selected for CCR7, with terminally differentiated effector memory CD45RA+ cells excluded. The length of the CDR3 is 16 residues. Germline lookup yields CDR1 SGDLS and CDR2 YYNGEE. V dropped 4 bases and J dropped 5 bases, with 22 bases sitting between them. Clones were read by immunoSEQ multiplex PCR, and TCRdb kept only the in-frame ones, dropping some. The table lists some 580,000 clones, roughly 98% of them singletons. This chain uses TRBV9 with TRBJ2-7; D is possibly TRBD1 or TRBD2 (5 bases each). The sequence came from a man aged 25 to 40 in good health. The sequencing input was naive CD8+ T cells sorted from blood. Here the CDR3 DNA reads TGTGCCAGCAGCCCTTACCGGGACCTAGGGATCCACGAGCAGTACTTC. Protein: CASSPYRDLGIHEQYF. Complete variable domain (other parts from reference TRBV9 and TRBJ2-7): DSGVTQTPKHLITATGQRVTLRCSPRSGDLSVYWYQQSLDQGLQFLIQYYNGEERAKGNILERFSAQQFPDLHSELNLSSLELGDSALYFCASSPYRDLGIHEQYFGPGTRLTVT.